Presented here are 27 T cell receptor beta chains from one specimen sequenced in a study of CD8+CD57+ T cells in acquired aplastic anemia. Those patients picked for sequencing had displayed CD8+CD57+ cell expansion on flow cytometry. The template for TCR beta VDJ and CDR3 sequence profiling was genomic DNA. TCRdb passed the reads through MiXCR, listing each CDR3 protein once. In the table there are fewer than 200,000 distinct CDR3 sequences, 65% to 75% of which are singletons. The sample comprised sorted CD4+, CD8+, or CD8+CD57+ T cells (not recorded which) from PBMCs. These receptor sequences come from a human donor with aplastic anemia.

V gene TRBV5-5 combines with J gene TRBJ2-6, with D unresolved. Looked up from germline, CDR1 is SGHKS and CDR2 is YYEKEE (reference sequence). V lost 0 bases and J 1 base, leaving 11 bases between the germline ends. This CDR3 has 17 residues. CDR3 protein: CASSLAPGGSGANVLTF. The CDR3 nucleotides read TGTGCCAGCAGCTTGGCCCCTGGTGGTTCTGGGGCCAACGTCCTGACTTTC.

V is TRBV28 and J is TRBJ1-1; 7 bases fit TRBD1. Per germline, CDR1 MDHEN and CDR2 SYDVKM. With V trimmed by 10 bases and J by 3 bases, 8 bases remained unmatched. The CDR3 extends over 13 amino acids. The CDR3 loop reads CAIQSGGYTEAFF. The DNA for the CDR3 is TGTGCCATACAATCAGGGGGATACACTGAAGCTTTCTTT.

This clonotype has a single count. This rearrangement joins TRBV6-5 to TRBJ1-5; D may be TRBD1 (6 bases). The V end lost 5 bases, the J end lost 5 bases, and 10 bases lay between the germline ends. Germline CDR1 MNHEY, CDR2 SVGAGI. CDR3 length equals 13 residues. CDR3 amino acids: CASSRDTDQPQHF. The CDR3 DNA is TGTGCCAGCAGTCGGGACACAGATCAGCCCCAGCATTTT.

The genes are TRBV15 and TRBJ1-4, with D perhaps TRBD1 (5 bases). The CDR3 totals 17 residues. The germline CDR1 and CDR2 sequences are LNHNV and YYDKDF (reference sequence). With 1 base removed from V and 7 bases from J, the gap between germline ends came to 19 bases. CDR3 DNA sequence: TGTGCCACCAGCAGAGGCGCAGGGACCTCACGGGGTGAAAAACTGTTTTTT. Its protein is CATSRGAGTSRGEKLFF.

This rearrangement joins TRBV5-4 to TRBJ2-1; tentatively, D is TRBD2 (6 bases). CDR1 is SGHNT, CDR2 YYREEE, per germline (reference sequence). The CDR3 runs 15 residues. Deletions cut 4 bases from V and 8 bases from J, with 19 bases between. The DNA for the CDR3 is TGTGCCAGCAGCCAAGACGGGACTCGGGCGCATGAGCAGTTCTTC. Amino acids: CASSQDGTRAHEQFF.

The sample holds one count of this clonotype. V usage is TRBV19 and J usage is TRBJ2-1; perhaps D is TRBD1 or TRBD2 (5 bases each). The length of the CDR3 is 12 residues. In germline, CDR1 is LNHDA, CDR2 SQIVND (reference sequence). Trimming shortened V by 7 bases and J by 10 bases, and 14 bases separated the two germline ends. The CDR3 DNA follows: TGTGCCAGTAAAAGGGCTGGGGACGAGCAGTTCTTC. Amino acids: CASKRAGDEQFF.

This clonotype was counted once. The chain carries TRBV24-1 and TRBJ2-5, with 7 bases identical to TRBD2. The germline V gene encodes CDR1 KGHDR and CDR2 SFDVKD. The CDR3 runs to 14 residues. V was pared by 9 bases and J by 5 bases, with 11 bases of the junction left unmatched. The CDR3 nucleotides are TGTGCCACCGGTGCGCCGGGAGGACGGGAGACCCAGTACTTC. Translation gives CATGAPGGRETQYF.

The chain carries TRBV7-9 and TRBJ2-5, with 14 bases fitting TRBD2. The CDR3 is 16 amino acids. Germline lookup yields CDR1 SEHNR and CDR2 FQNEAQ (reference sequence). The trim removed 4 bases at V and 4 bases at J, leaving 5 bases unmatched. For the CDR3, the DNA is TGTGCCAGCAGCTCCTATGGACTAGCGGGAGGAGAGACCCAGTACTTC. Its translation is CASSSYGLAGGETQYF.

The chain links TRBV15 to TRBJ2-5; D gene uncertain. With 6 bases removed from V and 2 bases from J, the gap between germline ends came to 13 bases. Per the germline V gene, CDR1 is LNHNV and CDR2 is YYDKDF (reference sequence). This CDR3 contains 14 residues. The CDR3 nucleotides read TGTGCCACCAGTTTGGGGAACGGTCAAGAGACCCAGTACTTC. Translating it yields CATSLGNGQETQYF.

The chain combines TRBV19 with TRBJ1-5, with D possibly matching TRBD1 (6 bases). Germline CDR1 and CDR2: LNHDA and SQIVND (reference sequence). Trimming stripped 1 base from V and 1 base from J, with 14 bases between. This CDR3 comprises 17 residues. The CDR3 region has the DNA TGTGCCAGTAGTATAGGGACAGACGAAGGCAGCAATCAGCCCCAGCATTTT. As protein: CASSIGTDEGSNQPQHF. The variable domain in full, completed from reference TRBV19 and TRBJ1-5, reads DGGITQSPKYLFRKEGQNVTLSCEQNLNHDAMYWYRQDPGQGLRLIYYSQIVNDFQKGDIAEGYSVSREKKESFPLTVTSAQKNPTAFYLCASSIGTDEGSNQPQHFGDGTRLSIL.

This clonotype has more than one count but fewer than ten. For the CDR3, the DNA is TGTGCCAGCAGCTCCAGACAGACTTCACCCCTCCACTTT. Its protein is CASSSRQTSPLHF. V usage is TRBV7-2 and J usage is TRBJ1-6, with D maybe TRBD1 (5 bases). Germline V CDR1 and CDR2: SGHTA, FQGNSA. V was shortened by 4 bases and J by 9 bases, with 10 bases between the two germline ends. The CDR3 is made up of 13 amino acids.

This rearrangement joins TRBV24-1 to TRBJ2-2; the D is unclear. Germline-derived CDR1 and CDR2 are KGHDR and SFDVKD. The CDR3 is 15 residues long. The V end lost 4 bases, the J end lost 4 bases, and 12 bases lay between the germline ends. This chain's CDR3 is CATSDYAAGTGELFF. The DNA for the CDR3 is TGTGCCACCAGTGACTATGCGGCAGGCACCGGGGAGCTGTTTTTT.

In this sample, this clonotype turned up a few times. This chain connects TRBV12-5 to TRBJ2-1; 10 bases fit TRBD2. The CDR3 has 15 amino acids. The V gene's germline CDR1 is LGHNT and CDR2 FRNRAP. The CDR3 DNA reads as TGTGCCAGCAGTCCGCTGGGACTAGCGAACAATGAGCAGTTCTTC. Its protein product is CASSPLGLANNEQFF.

V is TRBV4-2 and J is TRBJ2-7; maybe TRBD2 (6 bases). Trimming pared 1 base from V and 6 bases from J, leaving 13 bases between. Germline V gene lookup returns CDR1 LGHNA and CDR2 YNFKEQ. The CDR3 length is 14 residues. The CDR3 DNA reads as TGTGCCAGCAGCCAAGGAGTAGCGGATTCCGAGCAGTACTTC. It codes for CASSQGVADSEQYF.

The chain couples TRBV7-2 to TRBJ1-1; possible D gene TRBD1, 5 bases. Germline V gene sequence: CDR1 SGHTA, CDR2 FQGNSA. The CDR3 runs to 14 residues. Trimming stripped 8 bases from V and 2 bases from J, with 15 bases between. The CDR3 bases are TGTGCCAGCCGAGTGGGGGTAGGCAACACTGAAGCTTTCTTT. Residues: CASRVGVGNTEAFF.

The V and J genes are TRBV29-1 and TRBJ2-1; 7 nucleotides match TRBD2. Germline V gene data show CDR1 as SQVTM and CDR2 as ANQGSEA. J lost 8 bases, V lost 4 bases, and 17 bases had no gene match. The CDR3 is made up of 16 amino acids. The chain's CDR3 is CSVGEGRRPMLDEQFF. The CDR3 DNA reads TGCAGCGTTGGGGAGGGAAGGCGGCCGATGTTGGATGAGCAGTTCTTC.

The chain combines TRBV7-9 with TRBJ2-7; a possible D gene is TRBD1 (5 bases). Germline V gene lookup returns CDR1 SEHNR and CDR2 FQNEAQ (reference sequence). V dropped 1 base and J dropped 2 bases, with 12 bases sitting between them. This CDR3 has 15 residues. DNA for the CDR3: TGTGCCAGCAGCTTAGGACAGAACCCCACCTACGAGCAGTACTTC. It specifies CASSLGQNPTYEQYF.

The table lists this clonotype with a few counts. The chain couples TRBV5-1 to TRBJ2-3; D gene uncertain. The CDR3 is 12 amino acids. V was shortened by 5 bases and J by 5 bases, with 9 bases between the two germline ends. CDR1 and CDR2 (germline): SGHRS, YFSETQ. The CDR3 nucleotides read TGCGCCAGCAGACCGGACGGAGATACGCAGTATTTT. Protein sequence: CASRPDGDTQYF.

V and J are TRBV7-6 and TRBJ2-5, with 13 bases aligning to TRBD2. Germline CDR1 SGHVS, CDR2 FNYEAQ. This CDR3 has 16 amino acids. V gave up 5 bases and J gave up 2 bases; unmatched junction bases: 5. CDR3 protein: CASSPGTSGEQETQYF. Written as DNA, the CDR3 is TGTGCCAGCAGCCCTGGGACTAGCGGGGAGCAAGAGACCCAGTACTTC. Filled out from reference TRBV7-6 and TRBJ2-5, the complete variable domain reads GAGVSQSPRYKVTKRGQDVALRCDPISGHVSLYWYRQALGQGPEFLTYFNYEAQQDKSGLPNDRFSAERPEGSISTLTIQRTEQRDSAMYRCASSPGTSGEQETQYFGPGTRLLVL.

V gene TRBV19 combines with J gene TRBJ2-5, with D possibly called TRBD1 or TRBD2 (5 bases each). Per the germline V gene, CDR1 is LNHDA and CDR2 is SQIVND (reference sequence). V lost 5 bases and J lost 5, with 15 bases in between. The CDR3 has 14 residues. The DNA of the CDR3 is TGTGCCAGTAGTCCTCGGAGGTGGGGGGAGACCCAGTACTTC. Translated, it gives CASSPRRWGETQYF.

The chain employs TRBV6-4 and TRBJ1-6, with D perhaps TRBD1 (5 bases). Germline-derived CDR1 and CDR2 are MRHNA and SNTAGT. Trimming removed 6 bases at V and 5 bases at J, with 20 bases between. The CDR3 is 17 residues long. CDR3 nucleotide sequence: TGTGCCAGCAGCCCCGGGACTAGCGGGGCAGATAATTCACCCCTCCACTTT. This encodes CASSPGTSGADNSPLHF.

The chain uses TRBV6-4 and TRBJ2-2; TRBD2 matches 10 bases. V trimming: 4 bases; J trimming: 3 bases; junction bases outside the gene matches: 2. The CDR3 is 15 amino acids. In germline, CDR1 is MRHNA, CDR2 SNTAGT. CDR3 region: CASSAGTSDTGELFF. As DNA, the CDR3 is TGTGCCAGCAGTGCCGGGACTAGCGACACCGGGGAGCTGTTTTTT.

This clonotype was observed many times. This chain links TRBV6-5 with TRBJ1-5; possible D gene TRBD1, 6 bases. Between the trimmed V and J ends, which lost 0 bases and 0 bases, there was a span of 9 bases. The CDR3 extends over 16 amino acids. Looked up from germline, CDR1 is MNHEY and CDR2 is SVGAGI. CDR3 in DNA: TGTGCCAGCAGTTACTCGCGACAGGATAGCAATCAGCCCCAGCATTTT. The encoded protein is CASSYSRQDSNQPQHF.

V gene TRBV29-1 combines with J gene TRBJ1-5; 7 positions agree with TRBD1. The V gene's germline CDR1 is SQVTM and CDR2 ANQGSEA. The CDR3 loop spans 13 amino acids. V trimming: 8 bases; J trimming: 5 bases; junction bases outside the gene matches: 9. In nucleotides, the CDR3 is TGCAGCTTTAGTACAGGGGTTGATCAGCCCCAGCATTTT. Encoded protein: CSFSTGVDQPQHF.

The chain recombines TRBV7-9 with TRBJ2-5; the D gene is possibly TRBD2 (6 bases). Trimming shortened V by 2 bases and J by 8 bases, and 18 bases separated the two germline ends. Germline V gives CDR1 SEHNR, CDR2 FQNEAQ (reference sequence). CDR3 length equals 15 residues. Here the CDR3 reads CASSLISGGLITQYF. In DNA form, the CDR3 reads TGTGCCAGCAGCTTAATTTCTGGGGGACTCATCACCCAGTACTTC.

The J gene is TRBJ1-1, the V gene TRBV19; perhaps TRBD1 as D (5 bases). The germline V gene encodes CDR1 LNHDA and CDR2 SQIVND (reference sequence). CDR3 length: 15 amino acids. The V end was cut by 9 bases, the J end by 0 bases, with 17 bases between. In nucleotides, the CDR3 is TGTGCCAGCACTGACGGGGGACGGGTGAACACTGAAGCTTTCTTT. Translation gives CASTDGGRVNTEAFF.

The V and J genes are TRBV7-9 and TRBJ1-1; no firm D call. The germline V gene has CDR1 SEHNR and CDR2 FQNEAQ (reference sequence). Trimming cost V 5 bases and J 10 bases, with 17 bases left between them. The CDR3 consists of 13 residues. In DNA form, the CDR3 reads TGTGCCAGCAGCGGGCGGGTGAGGTCAGGAGCTTTCTTT. Translating it yields CASSGRVRSGAFF.